This T cell receptor beta chain is drawn from a study of T-cell reconstitution after alpha-beta-depleted transplantation in children (dated by TCRdb to about 2016). Looking at the study overall: The study quantitatively tracked T-cell immune reconstitution after TCRalphabeta/CD19-depleted allogeneic hematopoietic cell transplantation in children using TCR repertoire profiling. Study-wide conclusions, independent of this receptor: Over the following months the frequencies of hyperexpanded clones went down, and after one year T-cell counts and TCRbeta diversity were mostly credited to newly produced T cells. In some patients, the high TCRbeta diversity seen at day 60 was put down to recipient T cells and intrathymic progenitors that had survived conditioning. About two months after transplant, the apparently early recovery of alphabetaT-cell counts reportedly depended on just several hundred clones that had expanded rapidly and came from non-depleted graft cells.

Preparation of the library involved PCR. Sequencing used an Illumina HiSeq 2500. TCR library preparation used molecular barcoding, with unique molecular identifiers applied to normalize quantification of the TCRbeta repertoire. Clones were called with MiXCR by TCRdb after fastp trimmed the public reads at Q25, and only in-frame beta chains were retained. Each CDR3 protein appears once, grouped with its most common genes and DNA. The sample table shows about 300,000 distinct CDR3 sequences, and 6% to 10% are seen once. The ten largest account for about 8.2% of the sample. This clonotype was counted ten times or more. Its specific antigen is unknown. Per-base qualities were not stored, and no clone one base away is much larger. The treatment or condition label corresponds to: allogeneic hematopoietic cell transplantation with graft depleted of TCRalphabeta T cells and CD19 B cells. The children who served as transplant recipients had been given grafts of TCRalphabeta/CD19-depleted allogeneic hematopoietic cells.

The clonotype originates from a female patient aged 2-9 years who had a stem cell transplant for Fanconi anemia, so the T cells may come from the graft donor. This specimen consisted of peripheral blood, obtained 360 days after TCRalphabeta/CD19-depleted stem cell transplant.

The sequenced DNA: TGTGCCACCAGCAGAGAAGGGAGGTGGACCGGGGAGCTGTTTTTT. Protein translation: CATSREGRWTGELFF. The rearrangement joined TRBV15 to TRBJ2-2; 6 matching bases give a weak D call of TRBD2. The CDR3, from cysteine to phenylalanine, totals 15 residues. This entry keeps only the CDR3 DNA: 45 bases, framed from base 1. Cut back by 0 bases and 5 bases, the V and J ends lie 10 bases apart. The germline V gene (reference sequence) yields LNHNV for CDR1 and YYDKDF for CDR2.